Listed here are 5 T cell receptor beta chains from one sample, sequenced in a study of vaccination effects on CD4 cells after COVID-19. Some clones are missing from TCRdb's copy, which holds only in-frame ones; the method was immunoSEQ multiplex PCR. The table includes around 60,000 clones, roughly 73% detected once. Using viral peptide pools, the ViraFEST assay grew out antigen-specific CD4+ T cells prior to sequencing. The culture ran for approximately 11 days before CD4+ T cells were isolated. The vaccine given was either BNT162b2 or mRNA-1273, in two doses. These TCRs' antigens remain unknown. The starting material was CD4+ T cells from PBMCs cultured with HCoV-229E spike peptides, obtained after COVID-19 vaccination. These receptors were obtained from a human donor who received a COVID-19 vaccine.

The chain is built from TRBV18 and TRBJ2-2; unclear D gene. CDR1 and CDR2 (germline): KGHSH, LQKENI. V was pared by 4 bases and J by 0 bases, with 12 bases between. CDR3 length equals 16 residues. Written as DNA, the CDR3 is TGTGCCAGCTCACATCGCCCACAGCCGAACACCGGGGAGCTGTTTTTT. Translated, it gives CASSHRPQPNTGELFF.

The rearrangement uses TRBV20-1 and TRBJ1-1; the D is unclear. The CDR3 totals 11 residues. The V gene's germline CDR1 is DFQATT and CDR2 SNEGSKA (reference sequence). Trimming cost V 0 bases and J 8 bases, with 7 bases left between them. The CDR3 DNA is TGCAGTGCTAGAGAAACGAGAGAAGCTTTCTTT. Translated: CSARETREAFF.

CDR3 nucleotides: TGTGCCAGCAGCCAAAGCCGGGACTACTACTCCTACGAGCAGTACGTC. Protein product: CASSQSRDYYSYEQYV. The rearrangement joins TRBV14 to TRBJ2-7; 7 bases align to TRBD2. Germline CDR1 and CDR2: SGHDN and FVKESK. The CDR3 has 16 residues. V lost 2 bases, J lost 0 bases, and 7 bases stayed unmatched.

The chain couples TRBV5-1 to TRBJ2-7, with D uncertain. The germline gives CDR1 SGHRS, CDR2 YFSETQ. The CDR3 length is 14 residues. With 4 bases removed from V and 3 bases from J, the gap between germline ends came to 14 bases. CDR3 DNA: TGCGCCAGCAGCCAGGACGGACCGTACTACGAGCAGTACGTC. It encodes CASSQDGPYYEQYV.

The genes are TRBV4-1 and TRBJ2-2; D remains ambiguous. Germline V CDR1 and CDR2: MGHRA, YSYEKL. The V end lost 3 bases, the J end lost 5 bases, and 10 bases lay between the germline ends. The CDR3 loop spans 14 amino acids. CDR3 DNA sequence: TGCGCCAGCAGCCAGCGAAGATCGACCGGGGAGCTGTTTTTT. Protein: CASSQRRSTGELFF.